Only one count was recorded for the clone carrying this T cell receptor beta chain. Germline CDR1 and CDR2: SGHAT and FQDESV (reference sequence). The V end was cut by 3 bases, the J end by 3 bases, with 17 bases between. CDR3 length: 16 residues. The sample is drawn from a study of blood T cell repertoires in COVID-19. As for the study in general: Acute and convalescent COVID-19 specimens originated in the United States, Italy and Spain.

TCRdb keeps only in-frame clones here, not all; method: immunoSEQ multiplex PCR. Of some 320,000 clones listed, about nine tenths are singletons. This sequence joins TRBV11-1 and TRBJ2-5; possible D gene TRBD1, 6 bases. This receptor was obtained from a man in his sixties who had recovered from COVID-19. Sequenced material: PBMCs or T cells enriched from blood (not recorded which). CDR3 in DNA: TGTGCCAGCAGCTTGGGGCGGACAGCCAAAAAAGAGACCCAGTACTTC. Residues: CASSLGRTAKKETQYF.